This T cell receptor beta chain comes out of a study of CD8 T cell repertoires and HIV-1 epitope variants (dated by TCRdb to 2018 to 2021). Regarding the research as a whole: In separate culture wells, T cells were stimulated with each of twenty-five peptides that represented autologous and known Gag and Nef epitope variants. Control conditions included a CMV, EBV and flu peptide pool, the Ebola AY9 epitope as negative control, and a no-peptide well. Tested epitopes included three Gag epitope families and Nef HW9 and YT9. T cells were enriched using the EasySep Human T Cell Enrichment Kit and then co-cultured with an equal number of autologous T cell-negative cells acting as antigen-presenting cells. The cultures were grown for roughly ten days in IMDM with gentamicin, and half of the media was changed on days 3 and 7 with IL-2, IL-7 and IL-15 added. An aliquot of 1M T cells was saved as an uncultured baseline condition, separate from the approximately 75 T cell cultures. A total of 83 T cell cultures were run, with each culture condition done in triplicate except for one peptide, which was done in duplicate. Paper-wide results and their limitations: Only TCR beta chains were identified by the assay, and proliferation to antigen, not T cell function or cytokine profile, was indicated. Nine or ten antigen-specific TCR beta clonotypes were identified, of which 6 or 7 appeared to be cross-reactive for autologous or known escape epitope variants. The Nef KF9 family was recognized by five clonotypes and the HW9 family by one, and no responses to the TAALDMSHF plasma variant were observed.

The EasySep Human CD8+ T Cell Enrichment Kit was used on day 10 to isolate CD8+ T cells from every culture. Remarks on this clone: Its specific antigen is unknown. Qualities for individual bases were not recorded, and no much larger clone is one base off.

From the germline V gene, CDR1 is SQVTM and CDR2 is ANQGSEA. The CDR3 sequence holds 13 residues, the cysteine and phenylalanine included. Of the read, only the CDR3 DNA is kept; its 39 bases are in frame from base 1. The junction shows trimming of 7 bases on V and 6 bases on J, and the gene matches do not reach 10 bases of it. Sequencing of TCR beta CDR3 regions was done on the immunoSEQ platform at survey depth. The QIAamp DNA micro kit was used to extract genomic DNA from every cultured and uncultured CD8+ T cell population. Regarding the original processing steps: Samples with under 5,000 productive reads were excluded, and this exclusion removed 5 of the 75 HIV peptide-stimulated cultures. Sequences were trimmed to CDR3 by a MANAFEST web app, and nonproductive sequences, CDR3s under 5 amino acids, and sequences not starting with C or ending with F/W were removed. Clonotypes were classified as antigen-specific only if expansion was observed in at least 2 of 3 replicates versus the no-peptide control at FDR 0.01, only within one epitope family. Specific clonotypes also needed at least fivefold higher frequency than in wells stimulated with peptides from other epitope families. What TCRdb holds here is the immuneACCESS table cut down to in-frame rearrangements. Part of the clones is not present; checked against another copy, under half of the missing clones reflect an unresolved V gene, and the others are unexplained. D and trimming come from the DNA, and the V and J calls and clone size come from that table. The sample includes roughly 4,500 clones, with roughly 67% observed a single time. Roughly 45% of the sample lies in the top ten.

This clonotype was sampled from a male donor with HIV. The sample comprised cultured CD8+ T cells derived from PBMCs. The sequence joins TRBV29-1 to TRBJ1-1; the central 8 bases match TRBD1. The CDR3 sequence is CSGTGPEEAEAFF. At the DNA level, the sequence is TGCAGCGGGACAGGGCCGGAGGAGGCTGAAGCTTTCTTT.